This TCR beta chain originates from a study of blood T cell repertoires in COVID-19. Study-level information: Samples of COVID-19 (acute and convalescent) were obtained from the United States, Italy and Spain.

Here immunoSEQ multiplex PCR was the method, and the copy in TCRdb shows in-frame clones only, minus some. Of 150,000 or so clones in the sample, 76% were seen once. The V gene's germline CDR1 is SGHRS and CDR2 YFSETQ. The ends lost 3 bases at V and 7 bases at J; junction bases unmatched: 9. The CDR3 loop spans 14 amino acids. Sequencing was carried out using peripheral blood. The receptor was isolated from a woman of 80 years or more with active or convalescent COVID-19. The V and J genes are TRBV5-1 and TRBJ1-1; 7 bases match TRBD1. The CDR3 loop is CASSWKTGDNEAFF. CDR3 bases: TGCGCCAGCAGCTGGAAAACAGGGGATAATGAAGCTTTCTTT.